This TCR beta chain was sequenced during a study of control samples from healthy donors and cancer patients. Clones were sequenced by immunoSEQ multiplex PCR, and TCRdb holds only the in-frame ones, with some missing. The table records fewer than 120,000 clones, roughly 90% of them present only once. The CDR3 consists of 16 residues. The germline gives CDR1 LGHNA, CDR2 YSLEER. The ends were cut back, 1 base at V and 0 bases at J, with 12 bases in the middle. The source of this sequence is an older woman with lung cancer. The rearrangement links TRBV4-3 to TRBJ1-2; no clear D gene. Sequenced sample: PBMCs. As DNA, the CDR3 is TGCGCCAGCAGCCAAGCCCCCAGCGACTCTAACTATGGCTACACCTTC. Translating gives CASSQAPSDSNYGYTF.